Listed here is a single T cell receptor (beta chain). The table came from immunoSEQ multiplex PCR; TCRdb's copy has only in-frame clones and leaves some out. The sample gives about 80,000 clones, around 97% of which show up once; approximately 0.18% is in the top ten. This sample was taken from a study of technical replicates of blood from several donors. The clonotype was recovered from a human donor in good health. The source material was T cells isolated from PBMCs.

CDR3 DNA sequence: TGTGCCAGCAGTCGCTCCCAGAATTCCTACGAGCAGTACTTC. As protein: CASSRSQNSYEQYF. The chain uses TRBV27 and TRBJ2-7; D is undetermined. V was pared by 5 bases and J by 1 base, with 12 bases between. The CDR3 loop spans 14 amino acids. The V gene's germline CDR1 is MNHEY and CDR2 SMNVEV (reference sequence).